These 6 T cell receptor beta chains came from one sample sequenced in a study of CD8 T cells in ankylosing spondylitis. These receptors are not linked to any known antigen. TCRdb recomputed calls from the 5' RACE reads with MiXCR, one row per CDR3 protein. This table has fewer than 400,000 distinct CDR3 sequences, 6.5% to 10% appearing once. Broader study findings: Roughly eight highly homologous variants made up a TCR beta motif that seemed to typify ankylosing spondylitis blood.

What was sequenced was blood, either unsorted or a sorted T cell fraction (not recorded which). Receptors were obtained from a male donor with ankylosing spondylitis.

In its sample, this clonotype was seen many times. The chain couples TRBV7-2 to TRBJ2-2; D may be TRBD2 (5 bases). The CDR3 consists of 14 residues. Per the germline V gene, CDR1 is SGHTA and CDR2 is FQGNSA. Trimming took 0 bases from V and 3 from J, leaving 5 bases between them. CDR3 sequence: CASSLARDTGELFF. CDR3 DNA: TGTGCCAGCAGCTTAGCGCGGGACACCGGGGAGCTGTTTTTT.

CDR3 protein: CASSVELAGGRDEQFF. The CDR3 coding sequence is TGTGCCAGCAGCGTAGAACTAGCGGGAGGCCGGGATGAGCAGTTCTTC. V usage is TRBV9 and J usage is TRBJ2-1; 12 bases fit TRBD2. V lost 0 bases to trimming and J lost 8 bases; unmatched junction nucleotides: 6. The CDR3 totals 16 residues. Per the germline V gene, CDR1 is SGDLS and CDR2 is YYNGEE.

This clonotype was detected a few times. V and J are TRBV29-1 and TRBJ2-1; 11 bases match TRBD2. The V segment lost 7 bases and the J segment 0 bases; nucleotides outside the gene matches: 17. The germline CDR1 and CDR2 sequences are SQVTM and ANQGSEA. There are 19 residues in the CDR3. CDR3 DNA sequence: TGCAGCGGACACCTCCCGGGACTAGCGGAGCTAAACTCCTACAATGAGCAGTTCTTC. This sequence encodes CSGHLPGLAELNSYNEQFF.

This clonotype came up a few times. The rearrangement uses TRBV28 and TRBJ2-1; perhaps TRBD2 as D (6 bases). CDR1 is MDHEN and CDR2 is SYDVKM in the germline V gene. The ends were cut back, 6 bases at V and 10 bases at J, with 13 bases in the middle. The CDR3 contains 12 residues. The CDR3 DNA reads as TGTGCCAGCAGGGGGGACTTTAGGGAGCAGTTCTTC. Residues: CASRGDFREQFF.

At least ten counts were recorded for this clonotype. This sequence joins TRBV29-1 and TRBJ2-7; TRBD2 aligns across 11 bases. V shed 5 bases, J shed 6 bases, and the junction held 3 bases outside the gene matches. CDR1 and CDR2 (germline): SQVTM, ANQGSEA. The CDR3 covers 12 residues. CDR3 nucleotides: TGCAGCGTTTCTAGCGGGAGGTTCGAGCAGTACTTC. This codes for CSVSSGRFEQYF.

CDR3 sequence reads: CSARDPWTSGRAGNEQFF. The CDR3 DNA follows: TGCAGTGCTAGAGATCCATGGACAAGCGGGAGGGCTGGAAATGAGCAGTTCTTC. The chain employs TRBV20-1 and TRBJ2-1; 10 bases map to TRBD2. The CDR3 is made up of 18 amino acids. J lost 7 bases, V lost 0 bases, and 15 bases had no gene match. The germline V gene encodes CDR1 DFQATT and CDR2 SNEGSKA (reference sequence).